The text below deals with one TCR beta chain. Its antigen is unknown. Germline CDR1 reads LGHNT; CDR2 reads FRNRAP. The CDR3 extends over 21 amino acids. V lost 2 bases and J lost 3; bases outside the gene matches: 15. This sample was included in a study of shared clonotypes between healthy human individuals. Study-level findings and limits: Measured sharing among donors was expected to vary with sequencing depth.

Genomic DNA from each subset was divided evenly over several immunoSEQ plates. The unsorted PBMC replicate PCRs were performed with 300 ng DNA, around 30,000 T cell genomes. Original processing methods: Junction-only sequences without quality scores were provided by ImmunoSEQ, so filtering was different. Sequencing was performed with immunoSEQ multiplex PCR; in TCRdb, only in-frame clones are kept and a portion is missing. For V, J and clone size, that table is used; D and trimming come from the DNA. The data contain 400,000 to 500,000 clones, 76% of them singletons. The chain joins TRBV12-5 to TRBJ2-1, with 14 bases fitting TRBD2. The sequencing input was PBMCs. The sequence came from a woman aged 40 to 49 in good health. Some clones in this sample may be carry-over from other donors' samples. The DNA for the CDR3 is TGTGCTAGTGGTTTGAGGCCGGGACTAGCGGGAGACCCTCCCTTCTACAATGAGCAGTTCTTC. This gives the protein CASGLRPGLAGDPPFYNEQFF.